The 28 T cell receptor beta chains below come from one sample, sequenced in a study of blood T cell repertoires in COVID-19. The protocol was immunoSEQ multiplex PCR, while the TCRdb copy is restricted to in-frame clones and leaves out a portion. This table has roughly 400,000 clones, roughly 88% appearing once. Sequenced: PBMCs or T cells enriched from blood (not recorded which). The receptors here all came from a woman aged 35 to 49 with acute COVID-19.

The chain is built from TRBV11-2 and TRBJ1-2, with 9 bases fitting TRBD1. V dropped 5 bases and J dropped 5; count of bases not matched to a gene: 15. Germline values: CDR1 SGHAT, CDR2 FQNNGV. This CDR3 region has 17 residues. The CDR3 DNA reads as TGTGCCAGCAGCAGAACCCGGACAGGGGCCCCTCCATATGGCTACACCTTC. Amino acid sequence: CASSRTRTGAPPYGYTF. The entire variable domain, with the rest obtained from reference TRBV11-2 and TRBJ1-2, is as follows: EAGVAQSPRYKIIEKRQSVAFWCNPISGHATLYWYQQILGQGPKLLIQFQNNGVVDDSQLPKDRFSAERLKGVDSTLKIQPAKLEDSAVYLCASSRTRTGAPPYGYTFGSGTRLTVV.

The V and J genes are TRBV19 and TRBJ2-1; no clear D gene. The CDR3 consists of 12 residues. V lost 4 bases and J lost 10, with 11 bases in between. The germline V gene encodes CDR1 LNHDA and CDR2 SQIVND (reference sequence). CDR3 protein: CASSSGGREQFF. The CDR3 coding sequence is TGTGCCAGTAGTAGCGGTGGCCGCGAGCAGTTCTTC. Complete variable domain (other parts from reference TRBV19 and TRBJ2-1): DGGITQSPKYLFRKEGQNVTLSCEQNLNHDAMYWYRQDPGQGLRLIYYSQIVNDFQKGDIAEGYSVSREKKESFPLTVTSAQKNPTAFYLCASSSGGREQFFGPGTRLTVL.

This clone was seen only once. V gene TRBV4-2 combines with J gene TRBJ1-1; 7 positions match TRBD1. CDR1 LGHNA and CDR2 YNFKEQ come from the germline V gene. This CDR3 comprises 15 residues. The ends lost 4 bases at V and 3 bases at J; junction bases unmatched: 8. CDR3 loop: CASSRETGTDTEAFF. The CDR3 bases are TGTGCCAGCAGCCGGGAGACAGGGACTGACACTGAAGCTTTCTTT.

Written as DNA, the CDR3 is TGTGCCAGCAGGAAGGAGAGCAGGGATCATTTGTCCGAGCAGTACTTC. Its translation is CASRKESRDHLSEQYF. J is TRBJ2-7 and V is TRBV14; maybe TRBD1 (5 bases). Germline V CDR1 and CDR2: SGHDN, FVKESK. V was clipped by 6 bases and J by 6 bases, with 24 bases between them. The CDR3 has 16 residues.

The chain carries TRBV2 and TRBJ1-3; a possible D gene is TRBD1 (6 bases). With 7 bases removed from V and 0 bases from J, the gap between germline ends came to 13 bases. The germline gives CDR1 SNHLY, CDR2 FYNNEI. The CDR3 is 15 residues long. CDR3 sequence reads: CASTRDTSSGNTIYF. As DNA, the CDR3 is TGTGCCAGCACCCGGGACACAAGCTCTGGAAACACCATATATTTT.

The chain uses TRBV10-2 and TRBJ2-3, with TRBD2 matching 9 bases. Germline V gives CDR1 WSHSY, CDR2 SAAADI. The CDR3 runs 14 residues. Trimming took 7 bases from V and 6 from J; bases not matched to a gene: 8. The DNA of the CDR3 is TGCGCCAGCACCCCAGCGGGGGGCAGGGATACGCAGTATTTT. Translation: CASTPAGGRDTQYF.

This chain uses TRBV10-3 with TRBJ1-1; weak D call: TRBD1 (5 bases). With 6 bases removed from V and 5 bases from J, the gap between germline ends came to 10 bases. The CDR3 covers 12 residues. The germline V gene encodes CDR1 ENHRY and CDR2 SYGVKD. CDR3 protein: CAISQGSTEAFF. In DNA, the CDR3 is TGTGCCATCAGCCAGGGATCGACTGAAGCTTTCTTT.

The chain is built from TRBV7-9 and TRBJ1-1, with D possibly matching TRBD1 (5 bases). The CDR3 is 15 amino acids. CDR1 and CDR2 (germline): SEHNR, FQNEAQ (reference sequence). V lost 1 base to trimming and J lost 4 bases, with 13 bases between them. The CDR3 DNA reads TGTGCCAGCAGCTTAGAGTTTGGGGGGAGCACTGAAGCTTTCTTT. As protein: CASSLEFGGSTEAFF.

This chain links TRBV23-1 with TRBJ2-7; 10 nucleotides align to TRBD2. TRBV23-1 is labeled an ORF, and its function is uncertain. The ends lost 2 bases at V and 2 bases at J; junction bases unmatched: 9. The CDR3 is made up of 17 amino acids. The CDR3 DNA reads TGCGCCAGCAGTCAACTCCTAGCGGGGGTCACCACCTACGAGCAGTACTTC. Amino acids: CASSQLLAGVTTYEQYF.

The genes are TRBV5-1 and TRBJ2-5; 12 bases are shared with TRBD2. After removal of 0 bases from V and 4 bases from J, the junction contained 1 base not matched to a gene. The CDR3 has 15 residues. Germline V gives CDR1 SGHRS, CDR2 YFSETQ. CDR3 nucleotides: TGCGCCAGCAGCTTGGCTAGCGGGGGGGGAGAGACCCAGTACTTC. The encoded protein is CASSLASGGGETQYF.

This chain links TRBV12-3 or TRBV12-4 with TRBJ1-1; the match to TRBD1 covers 9 bases. The CDR3 consists of 11 residues. V trimming: 6 bases; J trimming: 8 bases; junction bases outside the gene matches: 1. The CDR3 sequence: CASRGTGEAFF. Here the CDR3 DNA reads TGTGCCAGCAGAGGGACAGGGGAAGCTTTCTTT.

The rearrangement joins TRBV13 to TRBJ1-6; a weak D match, TRBD1 (6 bases). The CDR3 covers 13 residues. The germline gives CDR1 PRHDT, CDR2 FYEKMQ (reference sequence). V dropped 8 bases and J dropped 6 bases, with 11 bases sitting between them. CDR3 DNA: TGTGCCAGCTCCGGGACACCTAATTCACCCCTCCACTTT. Translated: CASSGTPNSPLHF.

This sequence joins TRBV5-6 and TRBJ1-2; 7 bases agree with TRBD1. Germline V lookup: CDR1 SGHDT, CDR2 YYEEEE. V lost 4 bases, J lost 8 bases, and 8 bases stayed unmatched. This CDR3 contains 13 residues. The CDR3 region has the DNA TGTGCCAGCAGCCTCACAGGGGTCGTCGGCTACACCTTC. It encodes CASSLTGVVGYTF.

The rearrangement joins TRBV5-1 to TRBJ1-1, with a possible D match to TRBD1 (6 bases). V gave up 2 bases and J gave up 1 base, with 18 bases separating them. Per the germline V gene, CDR1 is SGHRS and CDR2 is YFSETQ. This CDR3 has 17 amino acids. The CDR3 region has the DNA TGCGCCAGCAGCTTTGGTATCAGGGGCGTCGGGAACACTGAAGCTTTCTTT. Translation: CASSFGIRGVGNTEAFF.

This clone was observed a single time. The chain carries TRBV11-2 and TRBJ2-1, with D possibly matching TRBD2 (5 bases). In germline, CDR1 is SGHAT, CDR2 FQNNGV. Trimming cost V 5 bases and J 5 bases, with 10 bases left between them. CDR3 size: 13 residues. This CDR3 is CASSHGLNNEQFF. CDR3 DNA sequence: TGTGCCAGCAGCCATGGACTCAACAATGAGCAGTTCTTC.

V gene TRBV30 combines with J gene TRBJ2-1; 12 nucleotides line up with TRBD1. The CDR3 sequence is 14 residues long. In germline, CDR1 is GTSNPN, CDR2 SVGIG (reference sequence). V lost 3 bases to trimming and J lost 10 bases; unmatched junction nucleotides: 7. The CDR3 DNA follows: TGTGCCTGGAGCCGGGACAGGGGGCGCGGGGAGCAGTTCTTC. Translating gives CAWSRDRGRGEQFF.

The rearrangement joins TRBV5-1 to TRBJ2-7, with D maybe TRBD2 (5 bases). Germline-derived CDR1 and CDR2 are SGHRS and YFSETQ. The CDR3 length is 15 residues. V was trimmed by 0 bases and J by 1 base, leaving 11 bases between them. The CDR3 spells CASSLGRSGSYEQYF. CDR3 DNA sequence: TGCGCCAGCAGCTTGGGGCGTTCGGGGTCCTACGAGCAGTACTTC.

V gene TRBV29-1 combines with J gene TRBJ1-1; D is ambiguous. The CDR3 is 11 amino acids. Germline V gives CDR1 SQVTM, CDR2 ANQGSEA. V was clipped by 5 bases and J by 5 bases, with 9 bases between them. This chain's CDR3 is CSVLEVTEAFF. The DNA for the CDR3 is TGCAGCGTTTTAGAGGTAACTGAAGCTTTCTTT.

The gene calls are TRBV4-1 and TRBJ2-3; 10 bases agree with TRBD2. CDR1 and CDR2 from the germline V gene are MGHRA and YSYEKL. With V trimmed by 0 bases and J by 0 bases, 15 bases remained unmatched. The CDR3 is 21 amino acids. CDR3 protein: CASSQDDLAGEDTYSTDTQYF. The CDR3 nucleotides read TGCGCCAGCAGCCAAGATGATCTAGCGGGGGAAGATACCTATAGCACAGATACGCAGTATTTT.

V is TRBV24-1 and J is TRBJ1-1, with 9 bases matching TRBD1. V was clipped by 7 bases and J by 5 bases; unmatched bases: 7. Germline V CDR1 and CDR2: KGHDR, SFDVKD. The CDR3 has 14 amino acids. The CDR3 region has the DNA TGTGCCACCAGCGCCGGACAGGGGAGTACTGAAGCTTTCTTT. Its protein product is CATSAGQGSTEAFF.

The chain is built from TRBV27 and TRBJ2-3; weak D call: TRBD1 (6 bases). CDR1 and CDR2 from the germline V gene are MNHEY and SMNVEV (reference sequence). The CDR3 loop spans 13 amino acids. The germline V and J ends were trimmed by 6 bases and 0 bases, with 7 bases remaining between them. CDR3 in DNA: TGTGCCAGCAGCACAGGGAGCACAGATACGCAGTATTTT. Encoded protein: CASSTGSTDTQYF.

V and J are TRBV4-1 and TRBJ1-3; 9 bases fit TRBD1. The CDR3 sequence is 16 residues long. V lost 0 bases, J lost 4 bases, and 4 bases stayed unmatched. Germline loops: CDR1 MGHRA, CDR2 YSYEKL. This CDR3 is CASSQEDRGYGNTIYF. The CDR3 DNA follows: TGCGCCAGCAGCCAAGAAGACAGGGGGTACGGAAACACCATATATTTT.

The V gene is TRBV7-2, the J gene TRBJ2-3, with D maybe TRBD2 (7 bases). With 3 bases removed from V and 7 bases from J, the gap between germline ends came to 14 bases. Germline CDR1 and CDR2: SGHTA and FQGNSA. The CDR3 spans 14 residues. In DNA form, the CDR3 reads TGTGCCAGCAGCTTTGGGGGGGCTAGAAATACGCAGTATTTT. Its protein product is CASSFGGARNTQYF.

The chain is built from TRBV19 and TRBJ1-5, with a tentative D call TRBD1 (5 bases). The germline V gene has CDR1 LNHDA and CDR2 SQIVND (reference sequence). The CDR3 has 15 residues. Trimming cost V 3 bases and J 4 bases, with 13 bases left between them. CDR3 nucleotide sequence: TGTGCCAGTAGTATGTCTACCAGGGTGAATCAGCCCCAGCATTTT. Translation gives CASSMSTRVNQPQHF.

This rearrangement joins TRBV18 to TRBJ2-2; TRBD1 agrees at 8 bases. With V trimmed by 2 bases and J by 0 bases, 2 bases remained unmatched. Germline values: CDR1 KGHSH, CDR2 LQKENI. The CDR3 loop spans 16 amino acids. The CDR3 nucleotides read TGTGCCAGCTCACCAGAACAGGGGGCGAACACCGGGGAGCTGTTTTTT. Residues: CASSPEQGANTGELFF.

V usage is TRBV5-4 and J usage is TRBJ2-5; 10 bases fit TRBD1. Per germline, CDR1 SGHNT and CDR2 YYREEE (reference sequence). This CDR3 is built from 15 residues. The V gene end was trimmed by 4 bases and the J gene end by 4 bases; junction bases not matched to a gene: 7. This chain's CDR3 is CASSRQTGGGETQYF. The CDR3 DNA reads as TGTGCCAGCAGCCGTCAGACAGGGGGCGGAGAGACCCAGTACTTC.

The J gene is TRBJ2-1, the V gene TRBV5-4; D uncertain. The length of the CDR3 is 11 residues. The germline gives CDR1 SGHNT, CDR2 YYREEE (reference sequence). V was trimmed by 4 bases and J by 8 bases, leaving 7 bases between them. The CDR3: CASSRGDEQFF. Here the CDR3 DNA reads TGTGCCAGCAGCCGCGGTGATGAGCAGTTCTTC.

On this clone: Other DNA sequences in the sample encode the same CDR3. This chain joins TRBV3-1 (or the pseudogene TRBV3-2) and TRBJ2-1; TRBD2 matches at 10 bases. Germline V gene sequence: CDR1 LGHDT, CDR2 YNNKEL (reference sequence). V trimming: 0 bases; J trimming: 4 bases; junction bases outside the gene matches: 0. This CDR3 is built from 15 residues. The CDR3 is CASSQELAGYNEQFF. CDR3 nucleotides: TGTGCCAGCAGCCAAGAACTAGCGGGGTACAATGAGCAGTTCTTC.